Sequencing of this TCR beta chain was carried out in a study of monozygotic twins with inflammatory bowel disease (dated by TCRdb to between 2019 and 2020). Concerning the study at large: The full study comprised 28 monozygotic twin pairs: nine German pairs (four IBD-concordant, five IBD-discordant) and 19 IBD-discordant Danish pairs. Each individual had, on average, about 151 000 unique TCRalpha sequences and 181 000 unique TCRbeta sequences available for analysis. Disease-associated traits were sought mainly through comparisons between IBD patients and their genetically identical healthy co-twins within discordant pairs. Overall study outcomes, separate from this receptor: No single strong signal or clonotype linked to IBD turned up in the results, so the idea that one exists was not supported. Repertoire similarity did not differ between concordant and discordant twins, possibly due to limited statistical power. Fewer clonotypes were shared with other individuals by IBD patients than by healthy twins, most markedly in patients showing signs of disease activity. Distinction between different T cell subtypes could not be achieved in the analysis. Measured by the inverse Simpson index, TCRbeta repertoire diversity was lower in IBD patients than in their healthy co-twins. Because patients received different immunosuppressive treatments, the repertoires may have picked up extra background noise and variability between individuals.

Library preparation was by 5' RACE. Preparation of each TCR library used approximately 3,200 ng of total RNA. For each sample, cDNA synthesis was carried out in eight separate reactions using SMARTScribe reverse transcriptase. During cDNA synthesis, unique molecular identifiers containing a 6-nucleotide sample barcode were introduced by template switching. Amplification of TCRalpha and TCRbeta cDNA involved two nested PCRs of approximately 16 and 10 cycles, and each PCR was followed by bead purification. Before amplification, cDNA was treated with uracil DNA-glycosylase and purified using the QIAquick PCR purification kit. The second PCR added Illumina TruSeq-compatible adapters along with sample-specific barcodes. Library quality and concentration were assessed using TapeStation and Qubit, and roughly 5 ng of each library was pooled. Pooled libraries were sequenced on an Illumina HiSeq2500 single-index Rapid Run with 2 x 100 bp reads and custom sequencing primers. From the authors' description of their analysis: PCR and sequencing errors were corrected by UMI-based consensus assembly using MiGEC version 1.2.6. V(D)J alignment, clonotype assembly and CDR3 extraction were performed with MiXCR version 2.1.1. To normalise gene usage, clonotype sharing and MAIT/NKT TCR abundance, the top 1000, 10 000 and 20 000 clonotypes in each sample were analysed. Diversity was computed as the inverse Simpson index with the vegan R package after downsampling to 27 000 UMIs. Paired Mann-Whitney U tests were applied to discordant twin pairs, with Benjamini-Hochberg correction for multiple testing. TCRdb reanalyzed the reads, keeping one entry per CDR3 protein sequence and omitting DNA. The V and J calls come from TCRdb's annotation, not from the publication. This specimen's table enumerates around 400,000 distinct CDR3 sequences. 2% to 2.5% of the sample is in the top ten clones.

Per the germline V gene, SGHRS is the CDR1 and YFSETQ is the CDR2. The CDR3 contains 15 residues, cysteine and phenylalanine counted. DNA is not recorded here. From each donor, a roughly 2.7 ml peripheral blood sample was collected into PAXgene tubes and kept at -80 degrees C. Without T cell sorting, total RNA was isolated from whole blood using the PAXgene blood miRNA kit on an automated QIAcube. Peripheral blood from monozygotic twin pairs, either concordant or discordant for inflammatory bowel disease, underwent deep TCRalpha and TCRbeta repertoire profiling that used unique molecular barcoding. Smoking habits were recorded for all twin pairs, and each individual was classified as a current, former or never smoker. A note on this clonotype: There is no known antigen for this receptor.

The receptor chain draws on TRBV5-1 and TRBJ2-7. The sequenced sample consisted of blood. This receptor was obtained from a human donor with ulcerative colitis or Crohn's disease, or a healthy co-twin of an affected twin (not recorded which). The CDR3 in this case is CASSLLRGSFSEQYF.